One sample yielded the 22 T cell receptor beta chains listed below, sequenced in a study of blood T cell repertoires in COVID-19. Here immunoSEQ multiplex PCR was the method, and the copy in TCRdb shows in-frame clones only, minus some. The sample contains about 210,000 clones, around 91% of which appear only once. Material: peripheral blood. Source of these receptors: a woman aged 35 to 49 with acute or convalescent COVID-19.

This clone was observed a single time. The chain combines TRBV9 with TRBJ1-1, with D tentatively TRBD1 (5 bases). The CDR3 runs 18 residues. From germline, CDR1 is SGDLS and CDR2 YYNGEE. V was trimmed by 0 bases and J by 0 bases, leaving 18 bases between them. DNA of the CDR3: TGTGCCAGCAGCGTAGTCAAAGGACACAATTACATGAACACTGAAGCTTTCTTT. This encodes CASSVVKGHNYMNTEAFF.

This chain links TRBV24-1 with TRBJ1-2; D not resolved. The length of the CDR3 is 12 residues. The germline V and J ends were trimmed by 5 bases and 4 bases, with 7 bases remaining between them. CDR1 and CDR2 from the germline V gene are KGHDR and SFDVKD. CDR3 protein: CATSGNSYGYTF. The CDR3 DNA reads as TGTGCCACCAGTGGTAACAGCTATGGCTACACCTTC.

The chain carries TRBV6-1 and TRBJ1-2, with TRBD1 matching over 8 bases. The V segment lost 0 bases and the J segment 7 bases; nucleotides outside the gene matches: 7. The CDR3 length is 15 residues. Germline-derived CDR1 and CDR2 are MNHNS and SASEGT. The CDR3 sequence is CASSEAAQGASGYTF. Written as DNA, the CDR3 is TGTGCCAGCAGTGAAGCGGCCCAGGGGGCAAGTGGCTACACCTTC.

The V and J genes are TRBV14 and TRBJ2-1, with 7 positions matching TRBD2. This CDR3 has 13 residues. Per germline, CDR1 SGHDN and CDR2 FVKESK. Trimming removed 6 bases from V and 7 bases from J; junction bases left unmatched: 6. The CDR3 DNA sequence: TGTGCCAGCAGTTTGTGGGGGGGAAATGAGCAGTTCTTC. Residues: CASSLWGGNEQFF.

The count of this clone is one. This rearrangement joins TRBV5-1 to TRBJ2-5, with 7 bases aligning to TRBD1. CDR1 and CDR2 (germline): SGHRS, YFSETQ. The V segment lost 3 bases and the J segment 4 bases; nucleotides outside the gene matches: 3. The CDR3 runs to 13 residues. CDR3 in DNA: TGCGCCAGCAGCTGGGGGACAGCAGAGACCCAGTACTTC. Its translation: CASSWGTAETQYF.

V and J are TRBV4-1 and TRBJ1-2; weak D call: TRBD1 (5 bases). V lost 0 bases and J 2 bases, leaving 25 bases between the germline ends. Germline CDR1 and CDR2: MGHRA and YSYEKL. CDR3 length equals 20 residues. CDR3 nucleotides: TGCGCCAGCAGCCAAGATCTCGCGGTCGTTGGCCTGGACACGAACTATGGCTACACCTTC. As protein: CASSQDLAVVGLDTNYGYTF.

This rearrangement joins TRBV27 to TRBJ1-1, with D hard to call. V dropped 6 bases and J dropped 6 bases, with 14 bases sitting between them. The CDR3 consists of 13 residues. Per the germline V gene, CDR1 is MNHEY and CDR2 is SMNVEV (reference sequence). The CDR3 coding sequence is TGTGCCAGCAGCAACGGGCGGGGTGCTGAAGCTTTCTTT. It encodes CASSNGRGAEAFF.

Concerning this clone: This same CDR3 is encoded by further DNA sequences in the sample. This chain uses TRBV5-1 with TRBJ1-6; 9 bases fit TRBD1. V lost 0 bases, J lost 4 bases, and 2 bases stayed unmatched. CDR3 length: 16 residues. Germline-derived CDR1 and CDR2 are SGHRS and YFSETQ. CDR3 loop: CASSLGTGDYNSPLHF. The CDR3 region has the DNA TGCGCCAGCAGCTTGGGGACAGGGGATTATAATTCACCCCTCCACTTT.

This chain joins TRBV13 and TRBJ1-1, with TRBD1 matching over 9 bases. V was clipped by 1 base and J by 7 bases; unmatched bases: 7. CDR3 length equals 15 residues. Germline V gives CDR1 PRHDT, CDR2 FYEKMQ (reference sequence). The CDR3 DNA sequence: TGTGCCAGCAGCTTAGCCCGAACAGGGGGCATTGAAGCTTTCTTT. Protein sequence: CASSLARTGGIEAFF. The full variable domain, completed using reference TRBV13 and TRBJ1-1, is AAGVIQSPRHLIKEKRETATLKCYPIPRHDTVYWYQQGPGQDPQFLISFYEKMQSDKGSIPDRFSAQQFSDYHSELNMSSLELGDSALYFCASSLARTGGIEAFFGQGTRLTVV.

The chain recombines TRBV28 with TRBJ1-6; 9 nucleotides match TRBD1. The trim removed 2 bases at V and 7 bases at J, leaving 3 bases unmatched. This CDR3 is 15 amino acids long. Germline V gene data show CDR1 as MDHEN and CDR2 as SYDVKM. DNA for the CDR3: TGTGCCAGCAGTTTACAACAGGGGGCCAATTCACCCCTCCACTTT. This gives the protein CASSLQQGANSPLHF.

J is TRBJ1-1 and V is TRBV5-1, with D uncertain. CDR1 and CDR2 (germline): SGHRS, YFSETQ. This CDR3 has 13 residues. Trimming stripped 1 base from V and 2 bases from J, with 6 bases between. For the CDR3, the DNA is TGCGCCAGCAGCTTGCAAAAAAACACTGAAGCTTTCTTT. Its translation: CASSLQKNTEAFF.

This sequence joins TRBV6-5 and TRBJ1-1; TRBD1 aligns across 7 bases. After removal of 5 bases from V and 0 bases from J, the junction contained 3 bases not matched to a gene. Germline V gene data show CDR1 as MNHEY and CDR2 as SVGAGI. There are 14 residues in the CDR3. CDR3 residues: CASSPGTVNTEAFF. CDR3 DNA sequence: TGTGCCAGCAGTCCCGGGACAGTGAACACTGAAGCTTTCTTT.

The chain is built from TRBV9 and TRBJ1-1, with a possible D match to TRBD1 (5 bases). Trimming left V 3 bases short and J 6 bases short, with 18 bases between. The CDR3 runs to 15 residues. Germline CDR1 SGDLS, CDR2 YYNGEE. In nucleotides, the CDR3 is TGTGCCAGCAGCGAAGGAGAGGGACTAGGCTCTGAAGCTTTCTTT. It encodes CASSEGEGLGSEAFF.

The rearrangement links TRBV5-4 to TRBJ1-2; 7 nucleotides match TRBD1. Germline CDR1 and CDR2: SGHNT and YYREEE (reference sequence). CDR3 length: 15 amino acids. V lost 9 bases, J lost 4 bases, and 15 bases stayed unmatched. The DNA for the CDR3 is TGTGCCATATCCCCCCGAGGGGGCGGTTTCTATGGCTACACCTTC. Translation gives CAISPRGGGFYGYTF.

The chain employs TRBV29-1 and TRBJ2-3; a possible D gene is TRBD2 (5 bases). Trimming took off 6 bases at V and 5 bases at J, with 15 bases between the two ends. CDR3 length equals 13 residues. CDR1 and CDR2 (germline): SQVTM, ANQGSEA. The chain's CDR3 is CSVLGGGLDTQYF. The CDR3 region has the DNA TGCAGCGTCCTGGGCGGAGGACTAGATACGCAGTATTTT.

This rearrangement joins TRBV19 to TRBJ1-2, with 9 nucleotides matching TRBD1. The CDR3 has 15 amino acids. V lost 6 bases and J lost 4; bases outside the gene matches: 9. The V gene's germline CDR1 is LNHDA and CDR2 SQIVND (reference sequence). The CDR3 DNA reads as TGTGCCAGTAGGGCGACGGGACAGGGTTCCTATGGCTACACCTTC. Its protein product is CASRATGQGSYGYTF.

The chain carries TRBV10-3 and TRBJ1-1; the D gene is possibly TRBD1 (5 bases). The CDR3 has 13 residues. CDR1 and CDR2 from the germline V gene are ENHRY and SYGVKD. Deletions cut 6 bases from V and 1 base from J, with 9 bases between. DNA of the CDR3: TGTGCCATCAGCGGGACTGAGAACACTGAAGCTTTCTTT. This sequence encodes CAISGTENTEAFF.

The V gene is TRBV14, the J gene TRBJ1-2; 8 positions agree with TRBD1. After removal of 2 bases from V and 5 bases from J, the junction contained 7 bases not matched to a gene. This CDR3 contains 15 residues. Germline V gene sequence: CDR1 SGHDN, CDR2 FVKESK. The CDR3 is CASSQRIQGGYGYTF. CDR3 in DNA: TGTGCCAGCAGCCAACGAATACAGGGGGGGTATGGCTACACCTTC.

This rearrangement joins TRBV6-4 to TRBJ1-4; 10 bases agree with TRBD1. The CDR3 is made up of 14 amino acids. Germline loops: CDR1 MRHNA, CDR2 SNTAGT. Losses at the gene ends were 3 bases for V and 8 bases for J; bases not matched to a gene: 3. CDR3 sequence: CASSEGTGAEKLFF. Written as DNA, the CDR3 is TGTGCCAGCAGTGAAGGGACAGGGGCGGAAAAACTGTTTTTT.

The chain joins TRBV6-6 to TRBJ2-5, with 7 bases that match TRBD1. The CDR3 is made up of 12 amino acids. Germline-derived CDR1 and CDR2 are MNHNY and SVGAGI (reference sequence). V lost 10 bases, J lost 1 base, and 3 bases stayed unmatched. The DNA of the CDR3 is TGTGCCACCGGGACAGCCCAAGAGACCCAGTACTTC. It translates to CATGTAQETQYF.

The chain combines TRBV6-5 with TRBJ1-1, with D possibly being TRBD1 (6 bases). Per germline, CDR1 MNHEY and CDR2 SVGAGI. This CDR3 region has 14 residues. Trimming left V 4 bases short and J 1 base short, with 10 bases between. The chain's CDR3 is CASSSTGANTEAFF. The CDR3 nucleotides are TGTGCCAGCAGTTCGACAGGTGCGAACACTGAAGCTTTCTTT.

The chain recombines TRBV9 with TRBJ1-1; D is undetermined. This CDR3 region has 13 residues. Looked up from germline, CDR1 is SGDLS and CDR2 is YYNGEE. V lost 0 bases and J lost 2, with 5 bases in between. The CDR3 protein is CASSVDSNTEAFF. The CDR3 coding sequence is TGTGCCAGCAGCGTAGACAGTAACACTGAAGCTTTCTTT.